The clone carrying this T cell receptor beta chain was counted only a few times. CDR1 and CDR2 (germline): SEHNR, FQNEAQ (reference sequence). The CDR3 sequence is 16 residues long. The ends were cut back, 7 bases at V and 0 bases at J, with 18 bases in the middle. The record originates from a study of T cells in Graves' hyperthyroidism and ophthalmopathy. The source material, RNA transcripts, was used to amplify TCR beta CDR3 regions. TCR CDR3 underwent first-round RT-PCR with the HTBI primer set. TCRdb itself ran the multiplex PCR reads through MiXCR, one entry per CDR3 protein. The table lists 450,000 to 600,000 distinct CDR3 sequences, 15% to 20% of them singletons.

The chain combines TRBV7-9 with TRBJ1-2; no reliable D call. The sample taken for sequencing was blood. The receptor's source is a man aged 35-49 years with Graves' ophthalmopathy. Here the CDR3 reads CASTSGGGTTNYGYTF. In DNA form, the CDR3 reads TGTGCCAGCACCTCGGGTGGCGGCACAACTAACTATGGCTACACCTTC.